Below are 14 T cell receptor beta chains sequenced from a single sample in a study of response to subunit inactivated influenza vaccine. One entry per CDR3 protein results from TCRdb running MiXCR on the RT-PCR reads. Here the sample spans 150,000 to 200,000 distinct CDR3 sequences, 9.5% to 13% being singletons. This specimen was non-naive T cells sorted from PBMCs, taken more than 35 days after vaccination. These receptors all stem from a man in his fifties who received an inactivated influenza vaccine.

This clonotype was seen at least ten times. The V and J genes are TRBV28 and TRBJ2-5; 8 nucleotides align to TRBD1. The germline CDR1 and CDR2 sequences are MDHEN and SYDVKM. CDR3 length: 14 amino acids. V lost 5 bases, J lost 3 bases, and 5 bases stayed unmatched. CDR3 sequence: CASSKRQGKETQYF. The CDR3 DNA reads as TGTGCCAGCAGTAAAAGACAGGGGAAAGAGACCCAGTACTTC.

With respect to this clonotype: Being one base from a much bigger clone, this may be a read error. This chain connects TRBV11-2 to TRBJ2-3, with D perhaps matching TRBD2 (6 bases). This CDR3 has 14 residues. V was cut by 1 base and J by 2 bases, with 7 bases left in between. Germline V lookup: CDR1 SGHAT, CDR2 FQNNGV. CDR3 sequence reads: CASSLVRDTDTQYF. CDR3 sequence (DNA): TGTGCCAGCAGCTTAGTGCGGGACACAGATACGCAGTATTTT.

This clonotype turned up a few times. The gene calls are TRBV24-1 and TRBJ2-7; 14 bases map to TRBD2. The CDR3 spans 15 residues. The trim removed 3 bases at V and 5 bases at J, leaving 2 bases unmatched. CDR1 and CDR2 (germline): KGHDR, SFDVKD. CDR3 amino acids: CATSDGLAGGHEQYF. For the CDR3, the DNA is TGTGCCACCAGTGATGGACTAGCGGGGGGCCACGAGCAGTACTTC.

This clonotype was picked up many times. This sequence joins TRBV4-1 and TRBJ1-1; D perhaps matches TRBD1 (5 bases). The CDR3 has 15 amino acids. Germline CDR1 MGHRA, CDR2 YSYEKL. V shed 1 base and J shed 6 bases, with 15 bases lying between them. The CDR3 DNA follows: TGCGCCAGCAGCCAAGGTGTTGCTAGGGGATCTGAAGCTTTCTTT. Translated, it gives CASSQGVARGSEAFF.

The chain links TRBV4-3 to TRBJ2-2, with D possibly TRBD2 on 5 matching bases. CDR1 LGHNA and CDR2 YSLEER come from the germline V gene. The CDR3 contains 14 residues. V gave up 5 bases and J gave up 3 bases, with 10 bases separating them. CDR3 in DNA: TGCGCCAGCAGCAACGGACTTTACACCGGGGAGCTGTTTTTT. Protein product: CASSNGLYTGELFF.

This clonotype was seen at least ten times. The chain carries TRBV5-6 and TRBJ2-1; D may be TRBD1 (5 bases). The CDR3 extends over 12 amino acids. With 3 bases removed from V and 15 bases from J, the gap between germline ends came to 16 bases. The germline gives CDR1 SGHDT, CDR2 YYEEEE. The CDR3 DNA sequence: TGTGCCAGCAGCTCAAGGCAGGGATGGCGGTTCTTC. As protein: CASSSRQGWRFF.

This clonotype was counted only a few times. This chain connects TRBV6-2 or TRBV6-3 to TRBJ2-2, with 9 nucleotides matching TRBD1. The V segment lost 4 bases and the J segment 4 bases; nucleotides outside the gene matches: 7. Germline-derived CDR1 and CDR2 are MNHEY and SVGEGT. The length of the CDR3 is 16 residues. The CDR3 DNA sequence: TGTGCCAGCAGTTCCGCGGGACAGGGCCGCACCGGGGAGCTGTTTTTT. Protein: CASSSAGQGRTGELFF.

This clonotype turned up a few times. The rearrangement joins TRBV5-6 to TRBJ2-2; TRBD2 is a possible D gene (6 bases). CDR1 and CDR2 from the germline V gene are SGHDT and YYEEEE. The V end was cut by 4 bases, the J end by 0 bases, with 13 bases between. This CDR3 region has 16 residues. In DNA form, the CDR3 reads TGTGCCAGCAGCACGGTGGGCGGGACGAACACCGGGGAGCTGTTTTTT. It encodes CASSTVGGTNTGELFF.

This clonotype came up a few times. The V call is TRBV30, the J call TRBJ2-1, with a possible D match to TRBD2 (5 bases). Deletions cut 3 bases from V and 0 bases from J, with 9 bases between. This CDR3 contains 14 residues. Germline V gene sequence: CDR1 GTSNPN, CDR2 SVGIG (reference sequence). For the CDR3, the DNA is TGTGCCTGGAGATCGGGGAACTCCTACAATGAGCAGTTCTTC. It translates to CAWRSGNSYNEQFF.

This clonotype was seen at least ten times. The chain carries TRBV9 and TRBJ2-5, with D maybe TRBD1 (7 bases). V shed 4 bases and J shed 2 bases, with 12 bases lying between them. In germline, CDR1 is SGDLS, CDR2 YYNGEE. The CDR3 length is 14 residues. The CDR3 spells CASSTQGGQETQYF. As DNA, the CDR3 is TGTGCCAGCAGCACCCAGGGGGGTCAAGAGACCCAGTACTTC.

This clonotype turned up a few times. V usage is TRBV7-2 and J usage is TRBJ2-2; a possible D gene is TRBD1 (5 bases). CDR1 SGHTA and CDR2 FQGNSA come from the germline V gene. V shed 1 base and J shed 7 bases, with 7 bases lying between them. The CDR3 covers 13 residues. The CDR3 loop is CASSLVRGGELFF. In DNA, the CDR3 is TGTGCCAGCAGCTTAGTAAGGGGCGGGGAGCTGTTTTTT. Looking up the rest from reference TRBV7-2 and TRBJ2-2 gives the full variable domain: GAGVSQSPSNKVTEKGKDVELRCDPISGHTALYWYRQSLGQGLEFLIYFQGNSAPDKSGLPSDRFSAERTGGSVSTLTIQRTQQEDSAVYLCASSLVRGGELFFGEGSRLTVL.

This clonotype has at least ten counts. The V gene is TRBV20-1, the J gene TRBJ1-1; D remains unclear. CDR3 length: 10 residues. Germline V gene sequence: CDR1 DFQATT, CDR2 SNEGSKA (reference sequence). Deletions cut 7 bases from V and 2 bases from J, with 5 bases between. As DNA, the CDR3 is TGCAGTGTCCCCAACACTGAAGCTTTCTTT. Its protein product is CSVPNTEAFF.

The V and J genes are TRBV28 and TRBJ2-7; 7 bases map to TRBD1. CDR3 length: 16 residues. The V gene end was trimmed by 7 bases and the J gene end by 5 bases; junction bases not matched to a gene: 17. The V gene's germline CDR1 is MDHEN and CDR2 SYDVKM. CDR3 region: CASKPKIFRGKHEQYF. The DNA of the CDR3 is TGTGCCAGCAAACCTAAGATCTTCAGGGGGAAACACGAGCAGTACTTC. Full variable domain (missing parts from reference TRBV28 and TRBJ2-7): DVKVTQSSRYLVKRTGEKVFLECVQDMDHENMFWYRQDPGLGLRLIYFSYDVKMKEKGDIPEGYSVSREKKERFSLILESASTNQTSMYLCASKPKIFRGKHEQYFGPGTRLTVT.

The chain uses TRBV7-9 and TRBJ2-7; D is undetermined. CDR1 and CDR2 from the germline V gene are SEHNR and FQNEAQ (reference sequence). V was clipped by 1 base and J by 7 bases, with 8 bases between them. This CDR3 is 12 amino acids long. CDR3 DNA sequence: TGTGCCAGCAGCTTAGGAGCGCGAGAGCAGTACTTC. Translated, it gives CASSLGAREQYF.